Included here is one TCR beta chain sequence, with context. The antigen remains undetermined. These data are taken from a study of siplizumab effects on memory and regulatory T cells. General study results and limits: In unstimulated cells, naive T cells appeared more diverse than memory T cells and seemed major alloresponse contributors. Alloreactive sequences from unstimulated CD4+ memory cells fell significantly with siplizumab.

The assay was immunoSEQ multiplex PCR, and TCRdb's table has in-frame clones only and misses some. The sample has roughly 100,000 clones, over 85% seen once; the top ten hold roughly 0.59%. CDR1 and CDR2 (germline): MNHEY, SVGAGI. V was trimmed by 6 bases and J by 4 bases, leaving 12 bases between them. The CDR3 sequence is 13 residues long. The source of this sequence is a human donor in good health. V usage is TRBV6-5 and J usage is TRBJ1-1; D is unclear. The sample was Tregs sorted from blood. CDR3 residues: CASSSGVGTEAFF. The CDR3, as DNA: TGTGCCAGCAGCAGCGGCGTAGGCACTGAAGCTTTCTTT.